The TCR beta chain described here comes from a study of CD8 T cells in ankylosing spondylitis. Study-level points and caveats: Typical of ankylosing spondylitis blood, it appeared, was a TCR beta motif of 7 or 8 highly homologous variants. Disease-associated clonotypes exhibited CD8+ identity and were relatively infrequent in peripheral blood.

Quantitative 5'-RACE with molecular barcodes was used to make the TCR beta libraries. TCRdb used MiXCR to reprocess the 5' RACE reads, holding one entry per CDR3 protein. The sample consists of fewer than 550,000 distinct CDR3 sequences, about 5.7% of them appearing once. This clonotype appeared a few times. Its antigen is still unknown. Germline loops: CDR1 SGHDT, CDR2 YYEEEE. Trimming shortened V by 4 bases and J by 6 bases, and 19 bases separated the two germline ends. The CDR3 totals 15 residues. V gene TRBV5-6 combines with J gene TRBJ1-1; no clear D. Material for sequencing was blood, either unsorted or a sorted T cell fraction (not recorded which). The TCR originated in a male donor with ankylosing spondylitis. CDR3 protein: CASSPGRAGPAEAFF. For the CDR3, the DNA is TGTGCCAGCAGCCCCGGGCGGGCAGGTCCCGCTGAAGCTTTCTTT.